This entry lists 14 T cell receptor beta chains sequenced from one sample in a study of human T cells and chemical hapten exposure. TCRdb independently ran MiXCR on the RACE reads; one entry per CDR3 protein. The data hold 75,000 to 90,000 distinct CDR3 sequences, with about 9.4% observed a single time. The time point is: patch test 2, 6 weeks after DPC sensitization. Sample treatment: therapeutic diphenylcyclopropenone sensitization with weekly scalp DPC. The specimen comprised whole blood, sampled in connection with sensitization to the hapten diphenylcyclopropenone (DPC). These receptors all stem from a woman in her forties or fifties with alopecia areata. Some clones in this sample may be carry-over from other donors' samples.

A word on this clonotype: A read error may explain this, as a much larger clone is one base away. This chain links TRBV28 with TRBJ1-2, with a weak D call TRBD1 (5 bases). Germline V CDR1 and CDR2: MDHEN, SYDVKM. Trimming removed 11 bases from V and 4 bases from J, with 11 bases in between. This CDR3 spans 11 amino acids. The chain's CDR3 is CAGRGAYGYTF. The CDR3, as DNA: TGTGCCGGGCGCGGGGCCTATGGCTACACCTTC.

This sequence joins TRBV4-1 and TRBJ2-6, with 8 bases identical to TRBD2. Germline CDR1 and CDR2: MGHRA and YSYEKL. The CDR3 totals 18 residues. Losses at the gene ends were 6 bases for V and 1 base for J; bases not matched to a gene: 11. The CDR3 bases are TGCGCCAGCAGACCTCCCGGGAGGGGACCTTCTGGGGCCAACGTCCTGACTTTC. Residues: CASRPPGRGPSGANVLTF.

The CDR3 protein is CASSLGHSKASYEQYF. CDR3 in DNA: TGTGCCAGCAGCTTAGGTCACAGCAAGGCCTCCTACGAGCAGTACTTC. This chain links TRBV7-2 with TRBJ2-7; D ambiguous. The germline V gene has CDR1 SGHTA and CDR2 FQGNSA. The CDR3 is 16 amino acids. Trimming removed 1 base at V and 0 bases at J, with 13 bases between.

This clonotype turned up a few times. The chain links TRBV29-1 to TRBJ2-7; the D is unclear. Germline-derived CDR1 and CDR2 are SQVTM and ANQGSEA. V lost 7 bases and J 6 bases, leaving 19 bases between the germline ends. The CDR3 sequence is 13 residues long. The CDR3 DNA is TGCAGCGCCCAAAGGCGATCAGGAACCGAGCAGTACTTC. It codes for CSAQRRSGTEQYF.

There are many counts of this clonotype. This sequence joins TRBV29-1 and TRBJ1-1; 8 bases align to TRBD1. The CDR3 totals 13 residues. Germline V CDR1 and CDR2: SQVTM, ANQGSEA. Trimming cost V 6 bases and J 1 base; bases outside gene matches: 4. For the CDR3, the DNA is TGCAGCGTCCCAGGGGGCAAGAACACTGAAGCTTTCTTT. This sequence encodes CSVPGGKNTEAFF.

This clonotype was seen repeatedly, ten times or more. The V call is TRBV20-1, the J call TRBJ1-2, with 8 bases aligning to TRBD1. CDR1 is DFQATT and CDR2 is SNEGSKA in the germline V gene (reference sequence). Trimming cost V 5 bases and J 5 bases; bases outside gene matches: 10. This CDR3 has 14 residues. This chain's CDR3 is CSAVQGAGGYGYTF. In nucleotides, the CDR3 is TGCAGTGCTGTGCAGGGGGCTGGAGGATATGGCTACACCTTC.

This chain joins TRBV15 and TRBJ2-1; 9 positions agree with TRBD2. V lost 8 bases, J lost 8 bases, and 10 bases stayed unmatched. The germline gives CDR1 LNHNV, CDR2 YYDKDF (reference sequence). CDR3 length: 14 amino acids. CDR3 loop: CATERREGRDEQFF. CDR3 in DNA: TGTGCCACCGAGCGGCGGGAGGGCCGCGATGAGCAGTTCTTC.

The chain is built from TRBV28 and TRBJ2-7, with a possible D match to TRBD1 (6 bases). Trimming stripped 7 bases from V and 6 bases from J, with 16 bases between. In germline, CDR1 is MDHEN, CDR2 SYDVKM. The length of the CDR3 is 13 residues. The CDR3 loop reads CASTGTPSPEQYF. In nucleotides, the CDR3 is TGTGCCAGCACCGGGACACCCTCTCCCGAGCAGTACTTC.

This clonotype showed up many times. This chain connects TRBV20-1 to TRBJ2-7, with TRBD2 matching 12 bases. J lost 5 bases, V lost 3 bases, and 5 bases had no gene match. Per germline, CDR1 DFQATT and CDR2 SNEGSKA (reference sequence). The CDR3 is made up of 14 amino acids. CDR3 loop: CSARLAGGPHEQYF. CDR3 nucleotide sequence: TGCAGTGCTAGGCTAGCGGGAGGGCCCCACGAGCAGTACTTC.

A few counts support this clonotype. The rearrangement joins TRBV29-1 to TRBJ2-5; D is perhaps TRBD1 (5 bases). Germline-derived CDR1 and CDR2 are SQVTM and ANQGSEA. CDR3 length: 12 amino acids. V lost 4 bases and J 5 bases, leaving 11 bases between the germline ends. CDR3 sequence (DNA): TGCAGCGTTGGTTCAGGGCGGGAGACCCAGTACTTC. It encodes CSVGSGRETQYF.

This clonotype has at least ten counts. The rearrangement links TRBV9 to TRBJ2-2; D is perhaps TRBD1 (6 bases). V was trimmed by 3 bases and J by 1 base, leaving 16 bases between them. CDR1 is SGDLS and CDR2 is YYNGEE in the germline V gene. CDR3 length equals 17 residues. DNA for the CDR3: TGTGCCAGCAGCGCGAAGGGCATAGGGGGGAACACCGGGGAGCTGTTTTTT. Protein sequence: CASSAKGIGGNTGELFF.

This clonotype was observed at least ten times. V gene TRBV3-1 combines with J gene TRBJ2-7; D is ambiguous. With 2 bases removed from V and 9 bases from J, the gap between germline ends came to 14 bases. This CDR3 comprises 13 residues. Germline assignment: CDR1 LGHDT and CDR2 YNNKEL (reference sequence). CDR3: CASSQPGSVRQYF. DNA for the CDR3: TGTGCCAGCAGCCAACCTGGCTCCGTCCGGCAGTACTTC.

About this clonotype: This sequence may be a read error, since a much larger clone differs from it by one base. Lacking the conserved final phenylalanine or tryptophan, this CDR3 likely reflects a read error. The V and J genes are TRBV20-1 and TRBJ2-3, with TRBD2 identical over 9 bases. This CDR3 is built from 16 residues. The germline V gene encodes CDR1 DFQATT and CDR2 SNEGSKA (reference sequence). Trimming at V came to 3 bases and at J to 0 bases, leaving 7 bases not matched to a gene. CDR3 loop: CSARVAGGPSTDTQYI. The CDR3 coding sequence is TGCAGTGCTAGGGTGGCGGGAGGGCCTAGCACAGATACGCAGTATATT.

This clonotype was counted many times. The V gene is TRBV29-1, the J gene TRBJ1-3, with 7 bases that match TRBD1. The CDR3 length is 13 residues. The V and J ends lost 5 bases and 4 bases, in that order; junction bases with no gene match: 5. The germline V gene has CDR1 SQVTM and CDR2 ANQGSEA. CDR3: CSVFRGGGNTIYF. Written as DNA, the CDR3 is TGCAGCGTTTTCAGGGGGGGCGGAAACACCATATATTTT.